What follows are 23 T cell receptor beta chains derived from one specimen sequenced in a study of shared clonotypes between healthy human individuals. Assay: immunoSEQ multiplex PCR; the TCRdb copy retains only in-frame clones and omits some. The data contain roughly 2 million clones, 95% of them singletons. Input material: naive CD4+ T cells sorted from blood. Subset denoted: CD45RA+ positively selected. The source of these receptors is a young man in good health.

The gene calls are TRBV5-1 and TRBJ2-3; tentative D call: TRBD2 (7 bases). The V end lost 0 bases, the J end lost 3 bases, and 20 bases lay between the germline ends. This CDR3 is 18 amino acids long. Per germline, CDR1 SGHRS and CDR2 YFSETQ. The CDR3 here is CASSLDPSRGASTDTQYF. The CDR3 nucleotides read TGCGCCAGCAGCTTGGACCCCTCTCGGGGGGCGTCGACAGATACGCAGTATTTT. Full variable domain (remainder filled in from reference TRBV5-1 and TRBJ2-3): KAGVTQTPRYLIKTRGQQVTLSCSPISGHRSVSWYQQTPGQGLQFLFEYFSETQRNKGNFPGRFSGRQFSNSRSEMNVSTLELGDSALYLCASSLDPSRGASTDTQYFGPGTRLTVL.

The CDR3 nucleotides are TGTGCCAGCAGCTTAGATAGGGTCCCAGGGAAGGGGACTGAAGCTTTCTTT. Protein: CASSLDRVPGKGTEAFF. The rearrangement links TRBV11-2 to TRBJ1-1; TRBD1 is a possible D gene (5 bases). The germline V gene encodes CDR1 SGHAT and CDR2 FQNNGV. V lost 0 bases and J 5 bases, leaving 19 bases between the germline ends. The CDR3 runs 17 residues.

Details on this clone: This sample includes further DNA sequences coding for the same CDR3. This rearrangement joins TRBV6-1 to TRBJ1-5; no definite D call. Trimming removed 2 bases at V and 6 bases at J, with 5 bases between. This CDR3 region has 12 residues. Germline lookup yields CDR1 MNHNS and CDR2 SASEGT. The CDR3 DNA is TGTGCCAGCAGTGAACCTAGTCAGCCCCAGCATTTT. It encodes CASSEPSQPQHF.

This chain links TRBV5-1 with TRBJ2-7; the match to TRBD2 covers 12 bases. With V trimmed by 1 base and J by 3 bases, 8 bases remained unmatched. The CDR3 is 17 amino acids. Germline V lookup: CDR1 SGHRS, CDR2 YFSETQ. The CDR3 DNA is TGCGCCAGCAGCTTGACTAGCGGGGGGCCCGTAGGCTACGAGCAGTACTTC. This gives the protein CASSLTSGGPVGYEQYF.

The genes are TRBV30 and TRBJ1-2; D remains unclear. Trimming left V 2 bases short and J 6 bases short, with 7 bases between. This CDR3 comprises 11 residues. Germline V lookup: CDR1 GTSNPN, CDR2 SVGIG (reference sequence). Here the CDR3 DNA reads TGTGCCTGGAGTTCGAAAAATGGCTACACCTTC. This gives the protein CAWSSKNGYTF.

The chain is built from TRBV7-9 and TRBJ1-6; no definite D call. V was pared by 1 base and J by 5 bases, with 9 bases between. CDR3 length equals 15 residues. Germline V gene sequence: CDR1 SEHNR, CDR2 FQNEAQ (reference sequence). Here the CDR3 reads CASSLGGTNNSPLHF. CDR3 coding DNA: TGTGCCAGCAGCTTAGGGGGAACCAATAATTCACCCCTCCACTTT. Complete variable domain (other parts from reference TRBV7-9 and TRBJ1-6): DTGVSQNPRHKITKRGQNVTFRCDPISEHNRLYWYRQTLGQGPEFLTYFQNEAQLEKSRLLSDRFSAERPKGSFSTLEIQRTEQGDSAMYLCASSLGGTNNSPLHFGNGTRLTVT.

The CDR3 nucleotides are TGTGCCAGCAGTGAATCGGAACCCCTGAGGCCCCAGCATTTT. This codes for CASSESEPLRPQHF. The chain couples TRBV25-1 to TRBJ1-5; D is undetermined. Germline CDR1 is MGHDK and CDR2 is SYGVNS. Trimming removed 1 base from V and 9 bases from J, with 13 bases in between. This CDR3 comprises 14 residues.

With regard to this clone: Given a much more abundant clone one base away, this may be a read error. This chain links TRBV6-5 with TRBJ2-7; D is undetermined. The germline CDR1 and CDR2 sequences are MNHEY and SVGAGI. CDR3 length equals 15 residues. The V gene lost 2 bases and the J gene lost 6 bases, with 17 bases spanning the gap. CDR3 sequence (DNA): TGTGCCAGCAGTTACCTCGATAAATTTCCCTGCGAGCAGTACTTC. Protein product: CASSYLDKFPCEQYF.

V is TRBV19 and J is TRBJ2-5, with a possible D match to TRBD1 (6 bases). CDR3 length: 13 amino acids. CDR1 LNHDA and CDR2 SQIVND come from the germline V gene (reference sequence). V was cut by 6 bases and J by 4 bases, with 12 bases left in between. The CDR3, as DNA: TGTGCCAGTAGGGAAACAGGGCGAGAGACCCAGTACTTC. It specifies CASRETGRETQYF.

CDR3 bases: TGCGCCAGCAGCGTTACAGGGGGCGACGGCTACACCTTC. As protein: CASSVTGGDGYTF. The chain joins TRBV5-1 to TRBJ1-2, with 9 bases identical to TRBD1. The CDR3 loop spans 13 amino acids. CDR1 and CDR2 from the germline V gene are SGHRS and YFSETQ. V lost 4 bases, J lost 8 bases, and 6 bases stayed unmatched.

V gene TRBV28 combines with J gene TRBJ1-2; D not resolved. The length of the CDR3 is 15 residues. V lost 3 bases and J 4 bases, leaving 15 bases between the germline ends. CDR1 is MDHEN, CDR2 SYDVKM, per germline. The CDR3 DNA reads as TGTGCCAGCAGTTTCTACGCCAGAGCCATCTATGGCTACACCTTC. This codes for CASSFYARAIYGYTF.

A remark on this clone: The sample has other DNA sequences that encode this CDR3 too. V and J are TRBV11-2 and TRBJ1-1; no firm D call. Trimming removed 5 bases from V and 1 base from J, with 8 bases in between. CDR3 length equals 13 residues. Looked up from germline, CDR1 is SGHAT and CDR2 is FQNNGV. As DNA, the CDR3 is TGTGCCAGCAGCCTGGGAAGGAACACTGAAGCTTTCTTT. Protein product: CASSLGRNTEAFF.

The chain recombines TRBV5-6 with TRBJ2-7; 12 nucleotides match TRBD2. Germline V lookup: CDR1 SGHDT, CDR2 YYEEEE. The CDR3 has 12 amino acids. V lost 4 bases, J lost 10 bases, and 3 bases stayed unmatched. For the CDR3, the DNA is TGTGCCAGCAGCATTGGACTAGCGGGACAGTACTTC. Translated, it gives CASSIGLAGQYF.

This clone was observed a single time. The J gene is TRBJ1-5, the V gene TRBV5-1, with D possibly being TRBD1 (5 bases). Trimming removed 0 bases from V and 2 bases from J, with 9 bases in between. Germline V gene sequence: CDR1 SGHRS, CDR2 YFSETQ. This CDR3 is 15 amino acids long. The CDR3 coding sequence is TGCGCCAGCAGCTTGGACCTGGGGGGCAATCAGCCCCAGCATTTT. Protein product: CASSLDLGGNQPQHF. The full variable domain, with the rest looked up from reference TRBV5-1 and TRBJ1-5, is KAGVTQTPRYLIKTRGQQVTLSCSPISGHRSVSWYQQTPGQGLQFLFEYFSETQRNKGNFPGRFSGRQFSNSRSEMNVSTLELGDSALYLCASSLDLGGNQPQHFGDGTRLSIL.

The chain combines TRBV5-5 with TRBJ1-4; 7 bases align to TRBD1. Germline CDR1 is SGHKS and CDR2 is YYEKEE (reference sequence). The CDR3 extends over 15 amino acids. Unmatched junction bases numbered 6, after V lost 2 bases and J lost 5 bases. The CDR3, as DNA: TGTGCCAGCAGCTTTGAGGGACAGTTCAATGAAAAACTGTTTTTT. Protein: CASSFEGQFNEKLFF.

This clone was detected once. V is TRBV10-3 and J is TRBJ1-3; D is possibly TRBD1 (6 bases). Germline V gene lookup returns CDR1 ENHRY and CDR2 SYGVKD. CDR3 size: 16 residues. The V end was cut by 0 bases, the J end by 4 bases, with 13 bases between. CDR3 loop: CAISESEGGSGNTIYF. Here the CDR3 DNA reads TGTGCCATCAGTGAGTCAGAAGGGGGTTCAGGAAACACCATATATTTT.

The chain recombines TRBV18 with TRBJ2-3; D uncertain. The V gene's germline CDR1 is KGHSH and CDR2 LQKENI. The CDR3 contains 13 residues. The V gene lost 7 bases and the J gene lost 4 bases, with 12 bases spanning the gap. CDR3 sequence reads: CASCHTAPDTQYF. In DNA form, the CDR3 reads TGTGCCAGCTGCCACACGGCCCCAGATACGCAGTATTTT.

This sequence joins TRBV6-5 and TRBJ2-7, with D perhaps being TRBD1 or TRBD2 (5 bases each). CDR3 size: 12 residues. The V end was cut by 5 bases, the J end by 6 bases, with 11 bases between. Germline loops: CDR1 MNHEY, CDR2 SVGAGI. CDR3 DNA sequence: TGTGCCAGCAGTACCGGGGCGGGCGAGCAGTACTTC. Translation: CASSTGAGEQYF.

The V and J genes are TRBV5-1 and TRBJ1-2; D might be TRBD1 (6 bases). This CDR3 comprises 15 residues. Trimming removed 3 bases from V and 4 bases from J, with 16 bases in between. Germline values: CDR1 SGHRS, CDR2 YFSETQ. The CDR3 spells CASSWGTFVGYGYTF. The CDR3 DNA follows: TGCGCCAGCAGCTGGGGGACATTCGTCGGCTATGGCTACACCTTC.

The V and J genes are TRBV7-9 and TRBJ2-1; TRBD2 aligns across 9 bases. CDR3 length equals 16 residues. Germline-derived CDR1 and CDR2 are SEHNR and FQNEAQ (reference sequence). The ends lost 5 bases at V and 6 bases at J; junction bases unmatched: 11. Here the CDR3 DNA reads TGTGCCAGCAGCCCCCTGGGGCTAGCGGGACTCAATGAGCAGTTCTTC. Translation gives CASSPLGLAGLNEQFF.

This chain uses TRBV19 with TRBJ2-2; D may be TRBD1 (6 bases). V was trimmed by 5 bases and J by 6 bases, leaving 22 bases between them. In germline, CDR1 is LNHDA, CDR2 SQIVND (reference sequence). The CDR3 spans 17 residues. This CDR3 is CASSPNPGQKGPGELFF. The CDR3 nucleotides are TGTGCCAGTAGTCCCAACCCCGGACAGAAAGGCCCCGGGGAGCTGTTTTTT.

CDR3 amino acids: CASSPPRGTATGELFF. For the CDR3, the DNA is TGTGCCAGCAGCCCCCCCCGCGGGACCGCCACCGGGGAGCTGTTTTTT. The chain links TRBV5-6 to TRBJ2-2; possible D gene TRBD2, 6 bases. The V end lost 4 bases, the J end lost 4 bases, and 17 bases lay between the germline ends. The CDR3 loop spans 16 amino acids. Germline assignment: CDR1 SGHDT and CDR2 YYEEEE.

The chain couples TRBV6-1 to TRBJ1-1, with D possibly being TRBD1 (5 bases). The V end was cut by 5 bases, the J end by 11 bases, with 15 bases between. Per the germline V gene, CDR1 is MNHNS and CDR2 is SASEGT. This CDR3 has 12 amino acids. The CDR3 loop reads CASSPRPGTAFF. In nucleotides, the CDR3 is TGTGCCAGCAGTCCACGGCCGGGGACTGCTTTCTTT.